These 32 T cell receptor beta chains were sequenced from one sample in a study of blood T cell repertoires in COVID-19 (dated by TCRdb to 2018 to 2020). Library prep was done by the immunoSEQ multiplex PCR assay. TCRdb mirrors the immuneACCESS table, restricted to in-frame sequences. Some clones are absent from its copies; in checked studies, under half trace to an unresolved V gene, and the reason for the others is unknown. The sample includes 300,000 to 350,000 clones, with roughly 90% observed a single time. Together, the top ten hold less than 3.5% of the sample. Specimen: peripheral blood. The receptors originated from a woman between 25 and 40 years old with COVID-19, enrolled during active disease.

The chain carries TRBV18 and TRBJ2-7; TRBD2 matches 12 bases. Germline CDR1 is KGHSH and CDR2 is LQKENI. The CDR3 sequence is 16 residues long. The ends lost 4 bases at V and 3 bases at J; junction bases unmatched: 7. The CDR3 nucleotides read TGTGCCAGCTCACGAGACGCGACTAGCGGGAGCTACGAGCAGTACTTC. It is translated as CASSRDATSGSYEQYF.

This chain joins TRBV7-9 and TRBJ1-4; 7 nucleotides line up with TRBD1. Germline V gene sequence: CDR1 SEHNR, CDR2 FQNEAQ (reference sequence). The CDR3 covers 15 residues. The J segment lost 4 bases and the V segment lost 3 bases, leaving 5 bases of the junction unmatched. The CDR3 spells CASSLGDRDNEKLFF. The CDR3 DNA reads TGTGCCAGCAGCTTGGGAGACAGGGATAATGAAAAACTGTTTTTT.

This chain joins TRBV25-1 and TRBJ1-1; D is unresolved. This CDR3 is built from 13 residues. Between the trimmed V and J ends, which lost 4 bases and 6 bases, there was a span of 12 bases. The V gene's germline CDR1 is MGHDK and CDR2 SYGVNS. The CDR3 nucleotides read TGTGCCAGCAGTGGCTCCCCGAGGGCTGAAGCTTTCTTT. Amino acids: CASSGSPRAEAFF.

A single count supports this clone. The chain links TRBV5-4 to TRBJ2-1; 11 bases map to TRBD1. V trimming: 4 bases; J trimming: 0 bases; junction bases outside the gene matches: 0. Germline loops: CDR1 SGHNT, CDR2 YYREEE (reference sequence). CDR3 length: 15 amino acids. Here the CDR3 DNA reads TGTGCCAGCAGCGGACAGGGGGCCTCCTACAATGAGCAGTTCTTC. Translated, it gives CASSGQGASYNEQFF.

V gene TRBV28 combines with J gene TRBJ2-1; 7 bases line up with TRBD2. The CDR3 consists of 17 residues. The ends lost 6 bases at V and 0 bases at J; junction bases unmatched: 11. Germline lookup yields CDR1 MDHEN and CDR2 SYDVKM. The CDR3 region is CASSRITSASSYNEQFF. In nucleotides, the CDR3 is TGTGCCAGCAGCCGTATTACTAGCGCGAGCTCCTACAATGAGCAGTTCTTC.

This chain connects TRBV19 to TRBJ2-1, with 8 bases identical to TRBD2. The CDR3 extends over 16 amino acids. Trimming at V came to 4 bases and at J to 0 bases, leaving 5 bases not matched to a gene. Germline-derived CDR1 and CDR2 are LNHDA and SQIVND (reference sequence). The chain's CDR3 is CASSSGGRSSYNEQFF. CDR3 DNA sequence: TGTGCCAGTAGTAGCGGGGGGAGGAGCTCCTACAATGAGCAGTTCTTC.

The J gene is TRBJ2-7, the V gene TRBV21-1; TRBD1, the table's D call, lacks a check against the DNA. TRBV21-1 is shown as a pseudogene. This CDR3 comprises 15 residues. CDR3 sequence reads: CASSKGTGNPYEQYF. The CDR3 DNA follows: TGTGCCAGCAGCAAAGGGACAGGGAATCCCTACGAGCAGTACTTC.

This clone was detected only once. The chain is built from TRBV29-1 and TRBJ1-6, with TRBD1 identical over 9 bases. This CDR3 has 14 residues. Germline assignment: CDR1 SQVTM and CDR2 ANQGSEA. Unmatched junction bases numbered 5, after V lost 4 bases and J lost 7 bases. Here the CDR3 reads CSVAEGQGNSPLHF. The DNA for the CDR3 is TGCAGCGTTGCGGAAGGACAGGGGAATTCACCCCTCCACTTT.

The chain recombines TRBV6-1 with TRBJ2-4; 7 nucleotides line up with TRBD1. CDR3 size: 14 residues. Trimming cost V 6 bases and J 10 bases; bases outside gene matches: 12. Looked up from germline, CDR1 is MNHNS and CDR2 is SASEGT. The CDR3 sequence is CASRSGTAEYIQYF. CDR3 nucleotides: TGTGCCAGCAGATCCGGGACAGCCGAATATATTCAGTACTTC.

The rearrangement links TRBV28 to TRBJ1-6, with 8 bases fitting TRBD1. Germline CDR1 and CDR2: MDHEN and SYDVKM. Trimming at V came to 4 bases and at J to 7 bases, leaving 12 bases not matched to a gene. The CDR3 loop spans 17 amino acids. Here the CDR3 reads CASSSWTGIVGNSPLHF. CDR3 sequence (DNA): TGTGCCAGCAGTTCATGGACAGGGATAGTTGGCAATTCACCCCTCCACTTT.

This chain joins TRBV29-1 and TRBJ2-2; 8 bases line up with TRBD2. The CDR3 consists of 16 residues. V was clipped by 5 bases and J by 7 bases; unmatched bases: 15. Germline V gene data show CDR1 as SQVTM and CDR2 as ANQGSEA. CDR3 in DNA: TGCAGCGTTCGAAGTCGGCCGGGAGGGCCGAACGGGGAGCTGTTTTTT. This translates into CSVRSRPGGPNGELFF.

The chain is built from TRBV10-3 and TRBJ1-2, with a possible D match to TRBD1 (6 bases). Germline V gene sequence: CDR1 ENHRY, CDR2 SYGVKD. This CDR3 comprises 13 residues. Trimming removed 10 bases at V and 4 bases at J, with 16 bases between. The CDR3: CATRGGELYGYTF. CDR3 coding DNA: TGTGCCACCCGAGGGGGGGAGCTCTATGGCTACACCTTC.

The V and J genes are TRBV6-5 and TRBJ2-1; 7 positions match TRBD1. Germline V gene lookup returns CDR1 MNHEY and CDR2 SVGAGI. J was trimmed by 4 bases and V by 8 bases; bases with no gene match: 5. CDR3 size: 13 residues. CDR3 coding DNA: TGTGCCAGCGGGACAGACATATACAATGAGCAGTTCTTC. This codes for CASGTDIYNEQFF.

The chain has TRBV9 and TRBJ2-2, with TRBD1 as a possible D gene (5 bases). V lost 3 bases and J 7 bases, leaving 10 bases between the germline ends. The CDR3 is made up of 13 amino acids. Germline assignment: CDR1 SGDLS and CDR2 YYNGEE. CDR3 DNA sequence: TGTGCCAGCAGCGGCCTAGGGGACGGGGAGCTGTTTTTT. It codes for CASSGLGDGELFF.

This clone was recorded only once. The chain joins TRBV6-5 to TRBJ1-2; no clear D. The CDR3 is 13 amino acids. Germline V gene data show CDR1 as MNHEY and CDR2 as SVGAGI. V was pared by 6 bases and J by 8 bases, with 16 bases between. The CDR3 protein is CASRSPGWGGYTF. In DNA, the CDR3 is TGTGCCAGCAGATCCCCGGGGTGGGGAGGCTACACCTTC.

The chain carries TRBV7-2 and TRBJ1-5, with D possibly matching TRBD1 (6 bases). Trimming left V 1 base short and J 5 bases short, with 15 bases between. In germline, CDR1 is SGHTA, CDR2 FQGNSA. The CDR3 consists of 16 residues. The CDR3 DNA is TGTGCCAGCAGCTTAGGCGGGGGGCTTGGCGATCAGCCCCAGCATTTT. It encodes CASSLGGGLGDQPQHF.

Written as DNA, the CDR3 is TGTGCCAGCAGCCAAGATCATTCGGCAGGAAAAGCTTTCTTT. Amino acid sequence: CASSQDHSAGKAFF. The chain is built from TRBV3-1 (or the pseudogene TRBV3-2) and TRBJ1-1; unclear D gene. The V end lost 0 bases, the J end lost 9 bases, and 14 bases lay between the germline ends. CDR3 length: 14 amino acids. CDR1 and CDR2 (germline): LGHDT, YNNKEL (reference sequence).

The chain uses TRBV5-4 and TRBJ1-1; D perhaps matches TRBD1 (6 bases). Trimming removed 5 bases at V and 8 bases at J, with 16 bases between. Germline V gives CDR1 SGHNT, CDR2 YYREEE (reference sequence). The CDR3 length is 13 residues. In nucleotides, the CDR3 is TGTGCCAGCAGGGACAGACCCCGCGAAGAAGCTTTCTTT. Its protein is CASRDRPREEAFF.

The V gene is TRBV5-1, the J gene TRBJ2-3; 11 bases fit TRBD2. Germline CDR1 SGHRS, CDR2 YFSETQ. CDR3 length: 18 amino acids. With V trimmed by 4 bases and J by 4 bases, 14 bases remained unmatched. The CDR3 sequence: CASSNPGLADRGADTQYF. DNA for the CDR3: TGCGCCAGCAGCAACCCGGGACTAGCGGATAGAGGGGCAGATACGCAGTATTTT.

The J gene is TRBJ2-7, the V gene TRBV20-1; D uncertain. Germline CDR1 and CDR2: DFQATT and SNEGSKA (reference sequence). With 3 bases removed from V and 5 bases from J, the gap between germline ends came to 11 bases. CDR3 size: 12 residues. The CDR3 sequence is CSASRGLDEQYF. CDR3 in DNA: TGCAGTGCTAGTCGAGGTCTAGACGAGCAGTACTTC.

The chain joins TRBV5-1 to TRBJ2-1, with a possible D match to TRBD2 (5 bases). Germline lookup yields CDR1 SGHRS and CDR2 YFSETQ. V lost 1 base to trimming and J lost 5 bases, with 13 bases between them. CDR3 length: 15 residues. This CDR3 is CASSLPRQLDNEQFF. As DNA, the CDR3 is TGCGCCAGCAGCTTGCCGCGCCAACTAGACAATGAGCAGTTCTTC.

The rearrangement joins TRBV23-1 to TRBJ1-5; TRBD1 matches at 7 bases. TRBV23-1 is reported as an ORF; its role is uncertain. CDR3 length equals 17 residues. Germline trimming cut 6 bases from V and 7 bases from J; bases unmatched to any gene: 18. The CDR3 spells CASRFPSLQGSIQPQHF. The CDR3 nucleotides read TGCGCCAGCAGGTTCCCCTCCTTACAGGGGTCCATACAGCCCCAGCATTTT.

With regard to this clone: An end of the junction does not agree with germline; a read error may underlie this. The chain recombines TRBV6-6 with TRBJ2-7; TRBD1 matches at 8 bases. The CDR3 consists of 13 residues. Germline V CDR1 and CDR2: MNHNY, SVGAGI (reference sequence). The CDR3 is CASSSGQGYGQYF. The CDR3 DNA sequence: TGTGCCAGCAGTTCCGGACAGGGTTACGGGCAGTACTTC.

This chain joins TRBV27 and TRBJ2-7; 8 bases match TRBD2. Germline trimming cut 3 bases from V and 5 bases from J; bases unmatched to any gene: 6. Germline lookup yields CDR1 MNHEY and CDR2 SMNVEV (reference sequence). The CDR3 has 14 residues. The CDR3 nucleotides read TGTGCCAGCAGTTTCGGTGCGGGAGGTGACGAGCAGTACTTC. Its translation: CASSFGAGGDEQYF.

The V call is TRBV29-1, the J call TRBJ1-1; D possibly corresponds to TRBD1 (6 bases). The CDR3 extends over 13 amino acids. Trimming removed 7 bases at V and 4 bases at J, with 16 bases between. Germline V gene lookup returns CDR1 SQVTM and CDR2 ANQGSEA. The CDR3: CSAGSGEGTEAFF. CDR3 nucleotides: TGCAGCGCCGGCTCAGGGGAAGGCACTGAAGCTTTCTTT.

The rearrangement joins TRBV19 to TRBJ2-1, with 12 nucleotides matching TRBD1. The ends lost 5 bases at V and 10 bases at J; junction bases unmatched: 12. Germline CDR1 reads LNHDA; CDR2 reads SQIVND (reference sequence). This CDR3 has 16 amino acids. The CDR3 loop reads CASSPPSGQGAGEQFF. CDR3 DNA sequence: TGTGCCAGTAGTCCCCCCTCGGGACAGGGGGCAGGAGAGCAGTTCTTC.

The genes are TRBV5-1 and TRBJ1-2; the match to TRBD1 covers 9 bases. V dropped 4 bases and J dropped 6; count of bases not matched to a gene: 7. The CDR3 is made up of 14 amino acids. Germline CDR1 reads SGHRS; CDR2 reads YFSETQ. As DNA, the CDR3 is TGCGCCAGCAGCCGGGACAGGGAAGGAGATGGCTACACCTTC. Its protein product is CASSRDREGDGYTF.

The V call is TRBV6-4, the J call TRBJ1-2; TRBD1 matches at 12 bases. Losses at the gene ends were 8 bases for V and 6 bases for J; bases not matched to a gene: 7. Germline CDR1 is MRHNA and CDR2 is SNTAGT. The CDR3 is 14 residues long. In nucleotides, the CDR3 is TGTGCCAGCTCGTCCGGGACAGGGGGCCATGGCTACACCTTC. This codes for CASSSGTGGHGYTF.

V gene TRBV5-5 combines with J gene TRBJ1-5, with 11 bases matching TRBD1. Germline CDR1 is SGHKS and CDR2 is YYEKEE (reference sequence). The V gene end was trimmed by 5 bases and the J gene end by 8 bases; junction bases not matched to a gene: 9. The CDR3 has 15 residues. The CDR3 sequence is CASSHGQGAVEPQHF. CDR3 DNA: TGTGCCAGCAGTCACGGACAGGGGGCTGTGGAGCCCCAGCATTTT.

V usage is TRBV27 and J usage is TRBJ2-7; 7 positions match TRBD1. Germline lookup yields CDR1 MNHEY and CDR2 SMNVEV (reference sequence). The V and J ends lost 3 bases and 0 bases, in that order; junction bases with no gene match: 5. The CDR3 consists of 15 residues. CDR3 region: CASSLGQINSYEQYF. The CDR3 DNA reads TGTGCCAGCAGTTTGGGACAGATAAACTCCTACGAGCAGTACTTC.

This clone was counted a few times. The chain recombines TRBV11-3 with TRBJ1-1; possibly TRBD1 for D (5 bases). The CDR3 runs to 13 residues. V dropped 3 bases and J dropped 1 base, with 6 bases sitting between them. Germline V gene lookup returns CDR1 SGHNT and CDR2 YENEEA. For the CDR3, the DNA is TGTGCCAGCAGCTTTGACAGGAACACTGAAGCTTTCTTT. Its protein is CASSFDRNTEAFF.

This rearrangement joins TRBV11-2 to TRBJ1-5; 10 bases align to TRBD1. The CDR3 contains 16 residues. Germline CDR1 and CDR2: SGHAT and FQNNGV. With V trimmed by 5 bases and J by 3 bases, 7 bases remained unmatched. The CDR3 loop is CASSGGQGYVNQPQHF. CDR3 DNA: TGTGCCAGCAGCGGGGGACAGGGGTACGTCAATCAGCCCCAGCATTTT.